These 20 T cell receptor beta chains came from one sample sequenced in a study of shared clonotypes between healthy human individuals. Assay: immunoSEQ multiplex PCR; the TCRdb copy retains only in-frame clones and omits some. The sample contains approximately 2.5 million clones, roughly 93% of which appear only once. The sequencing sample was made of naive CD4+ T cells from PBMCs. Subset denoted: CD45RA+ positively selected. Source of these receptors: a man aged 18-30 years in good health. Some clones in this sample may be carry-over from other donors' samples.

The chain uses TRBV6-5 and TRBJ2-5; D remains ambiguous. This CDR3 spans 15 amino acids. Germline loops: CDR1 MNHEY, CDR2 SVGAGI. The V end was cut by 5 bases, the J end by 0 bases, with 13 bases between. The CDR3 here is CASSPSSYYQETQYF. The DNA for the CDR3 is TGTGCCAGCAGTCCCTCCAGCTACTACCAAGAGACCCAGTACTTC.

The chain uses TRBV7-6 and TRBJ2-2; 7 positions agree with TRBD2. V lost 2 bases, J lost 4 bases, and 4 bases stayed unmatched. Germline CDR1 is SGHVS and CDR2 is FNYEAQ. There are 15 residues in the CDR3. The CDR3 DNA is TGTGCCAGCAGCTTACCTAGCGGCGGCACCGGGGAGCTGTTTTTT. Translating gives CASSLPSGGTGELFF.

The CDR3 coding sequence is TGCGCCAGTAGCAAACAGGACAGGGAGCCCCACGAGCAGTACTTC. Translated: CASSKQDREPHEQYF. The rearrangement joins TRBV4-1 to TRBJ2-7; 8 bases line up with TRBD1. CDR3 length: 15 residues. The ends lost 9 bases at V and 5 bases at J; junction bases unmatched: 15. The germline V gene has CDR1 MGHRA and CDR2 YSYEKL.

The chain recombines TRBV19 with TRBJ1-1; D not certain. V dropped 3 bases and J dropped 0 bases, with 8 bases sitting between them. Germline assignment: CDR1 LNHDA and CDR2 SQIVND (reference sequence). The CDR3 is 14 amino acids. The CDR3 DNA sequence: TGTGCCAGTAGTATTTCGAAATTGAACACTGAAGCTTTCTTT. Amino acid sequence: CASSISKLNTEAFF. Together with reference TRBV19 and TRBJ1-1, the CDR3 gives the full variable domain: DGGITQSPKYLFRKEGQNVTLSCEQNLNHDAMYWYRQDPGQGLRLIYYSQIVNDFQKGDIAEGYSVSREKKESFPLTVTSAQKNPTAFYLCASSISKLNTEAFFGQGTRLTVV.

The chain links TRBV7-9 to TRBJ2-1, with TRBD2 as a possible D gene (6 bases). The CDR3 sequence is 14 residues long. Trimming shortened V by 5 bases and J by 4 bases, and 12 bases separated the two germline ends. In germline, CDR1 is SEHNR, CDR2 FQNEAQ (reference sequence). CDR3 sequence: CASSVGGTYNEQFF. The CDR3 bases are TGTGCCAGCAGCGTGGGGGGTACTTACAATGAGCAGTTCTTC.

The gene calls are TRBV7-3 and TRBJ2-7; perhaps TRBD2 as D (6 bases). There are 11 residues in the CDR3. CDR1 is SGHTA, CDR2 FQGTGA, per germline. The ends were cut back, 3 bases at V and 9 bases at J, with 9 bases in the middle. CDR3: CASSFGLSQYF. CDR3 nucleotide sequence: TGTGCCAGCAGCTTCGGACTATCGCAGTACTTC.

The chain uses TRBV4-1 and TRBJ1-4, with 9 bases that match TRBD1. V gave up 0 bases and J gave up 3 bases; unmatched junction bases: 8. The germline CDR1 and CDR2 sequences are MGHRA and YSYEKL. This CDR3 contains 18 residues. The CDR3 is CASSQDRNRGRANEKLFF. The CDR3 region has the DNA TGCGCCAGCAGCCAAGATCGGAACAGGGGGCGAGCTAATGAAAAACTGTTTTTT.

The CDR3 loop reads CASTYGGPPYGYTF. In nucleotides, the CDR3 is TGTGCCAGCACATACGGTGGGCCGCCCTATGGCTACACCTTC. The chain combines TRBV6-5 with TRBJ1-2; no clear D. V was pared by 7 bases and J by 4 bases, with 16 bases between. CDR1 and CDR2 (germline): MNHEY, SVGAGI. This CDR3 has 14 residues.

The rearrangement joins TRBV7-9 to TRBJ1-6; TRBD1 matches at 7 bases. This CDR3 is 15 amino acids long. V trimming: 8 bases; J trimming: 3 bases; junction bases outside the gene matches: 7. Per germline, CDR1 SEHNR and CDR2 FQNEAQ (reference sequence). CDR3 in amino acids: CASEKGQNYNSPLHF. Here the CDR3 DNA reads TGTGCCAGCGAAAAGGGACAGAACTATAATTCACCCCTCCACTTT. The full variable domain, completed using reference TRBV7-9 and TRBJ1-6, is DTGVSQNPRHKITKRGQNVTFRCDPISEHNRLYWYRQTLGQGPEFLTYFQNEAQLEKSRLLSDRFSAERPKGSFSTLEIQRTEQGDSAMYLCASEKGQNYNSPLHFGNGTRLTVT.

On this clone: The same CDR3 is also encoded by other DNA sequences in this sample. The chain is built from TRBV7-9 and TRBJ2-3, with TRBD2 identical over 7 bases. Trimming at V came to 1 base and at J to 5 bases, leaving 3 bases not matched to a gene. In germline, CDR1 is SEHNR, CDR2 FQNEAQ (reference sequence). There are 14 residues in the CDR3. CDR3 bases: TGTGCCAGCAGCTTAGGGCTAGCGGTAGATACGCAGTATTTT. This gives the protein CASSLGLAVDTQYF. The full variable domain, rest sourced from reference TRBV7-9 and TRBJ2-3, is DTGVSQNPRHKITKRGQNVTFRCDPISEHNRLYWYRQTLGQGPEFLTYFQNEAQLEKSRLLSDRFSAERPKGSFSTLEIQRTEQGDSAMYLCASSLGLAVDTQYFGPGTRLTVL.

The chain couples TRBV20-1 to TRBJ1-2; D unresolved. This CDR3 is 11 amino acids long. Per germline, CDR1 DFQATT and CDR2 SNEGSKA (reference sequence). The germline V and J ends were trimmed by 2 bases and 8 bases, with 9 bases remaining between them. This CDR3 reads CSARTVPGYTF. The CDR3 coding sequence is TGCAGTGCTAGAACTGTCCCGGGCTACACCTTC.

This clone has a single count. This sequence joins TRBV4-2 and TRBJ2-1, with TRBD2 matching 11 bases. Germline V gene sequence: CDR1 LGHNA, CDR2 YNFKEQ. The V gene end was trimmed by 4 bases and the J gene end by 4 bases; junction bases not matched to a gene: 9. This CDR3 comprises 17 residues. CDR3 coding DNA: TGTGCCAGCAGCCGCCCAGGCGGGACTAGCGGTTACAATGAGCAGTTCTTC. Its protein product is CASSRPGGTSGYNEQFF.

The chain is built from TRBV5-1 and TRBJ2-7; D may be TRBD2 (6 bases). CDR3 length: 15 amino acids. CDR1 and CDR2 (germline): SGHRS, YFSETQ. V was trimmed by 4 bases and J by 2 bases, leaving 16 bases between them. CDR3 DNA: TGCGCCAGCAGCCCCCCCGGAGGGAGAGCCTACGAGCAGTACTTC. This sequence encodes CASSPPGGRAYEQYF.

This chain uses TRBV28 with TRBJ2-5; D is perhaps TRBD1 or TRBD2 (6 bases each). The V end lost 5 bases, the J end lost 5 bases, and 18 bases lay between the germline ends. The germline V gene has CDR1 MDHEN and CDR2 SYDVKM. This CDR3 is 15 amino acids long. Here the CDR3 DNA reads TGTGCCAGCAGTCCAGGCCCGGGGGCGTGGGAGACCCAGTACTTC. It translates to CASSPGPGAWETQYF.

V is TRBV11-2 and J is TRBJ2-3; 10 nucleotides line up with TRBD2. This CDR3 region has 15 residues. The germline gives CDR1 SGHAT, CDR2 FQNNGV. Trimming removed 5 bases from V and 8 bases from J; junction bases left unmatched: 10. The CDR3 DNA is TGTGCCAGCAGCGTTAGCGGGAGGCCGGGGAGTACGCAGTATTTT. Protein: CASSVSGRPGSTQYF.

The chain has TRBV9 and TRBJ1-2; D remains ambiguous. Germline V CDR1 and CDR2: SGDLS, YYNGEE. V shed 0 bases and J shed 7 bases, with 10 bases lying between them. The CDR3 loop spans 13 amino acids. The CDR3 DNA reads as TGTGCCAGCAGCGTAGAAGAAGGTGCTGGCTACACCTTC. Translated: CASSVEEGAGYTF.

DNA for the CDR3: TGTGCCAGCAACCCCCGGGGTACTGAAGCTTTCTTT. This translates into CASNPRGTEAFF. The J gene is TRBJ1-1, the V gene TRBV28; D gene unclear. The CDR3 has 12 amino acids. V shed 7 bases and J shed 5 bases, with 11 bases lying between them. Germline-derived CDR1 and CDR2 are MDHEN and SYDVKM.

CDR3 region: CASSLRTSDNEQYF. In nucleotides, the CDR3 is TGTGCCAGCAGCCTCCGGACTAGCGATAACGAGCAGTACTTC. The chain carries TRBV7-6 and TRBJ2-7, with 9 bases identical to TRBD2. V shed 5 bases and J 5 bases; nucleotides not matched to a gene: 7. Germline V gene data show CDR1 as SGHVS and CDR2 as FNYEAQ. The CDR3 covers 14 residues.

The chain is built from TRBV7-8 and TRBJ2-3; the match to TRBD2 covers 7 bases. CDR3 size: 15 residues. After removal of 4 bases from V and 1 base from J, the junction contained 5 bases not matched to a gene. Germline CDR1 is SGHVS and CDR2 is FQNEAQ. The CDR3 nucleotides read TGTGCCAGCAGCTGGGAGGGGACCGGCACAGATACGCAGTATTTT. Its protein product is CASSWEGTGTDTQYF.

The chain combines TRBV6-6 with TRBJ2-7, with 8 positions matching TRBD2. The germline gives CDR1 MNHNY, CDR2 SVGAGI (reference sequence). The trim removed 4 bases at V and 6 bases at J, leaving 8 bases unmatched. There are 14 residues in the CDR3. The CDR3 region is CASSSRVAGTEQYF. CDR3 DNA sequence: TGTGCCAGCAGTTCACGGGTAGCGGGGACCGAGCAGTACTTC.